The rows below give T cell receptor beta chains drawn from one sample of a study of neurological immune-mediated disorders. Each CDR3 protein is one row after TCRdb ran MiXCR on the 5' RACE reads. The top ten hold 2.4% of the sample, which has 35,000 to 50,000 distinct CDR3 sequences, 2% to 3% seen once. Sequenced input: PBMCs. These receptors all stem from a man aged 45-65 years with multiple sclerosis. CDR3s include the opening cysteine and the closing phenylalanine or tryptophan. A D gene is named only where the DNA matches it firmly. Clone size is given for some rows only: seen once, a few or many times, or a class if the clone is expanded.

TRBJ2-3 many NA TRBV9 TGTGCCAGCAGCGTAGCTAGCACAGATACGCAGTATTTT CASSVASTDTQYF
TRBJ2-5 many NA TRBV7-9 TGTGCCAGCAGCAACCGTCCGGGGGCGCGGGGGCAAGAGACCCAGTACTTC CASSNRPGARGQETQYF
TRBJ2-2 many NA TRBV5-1 TGCGCCAGCAGCTTGCCGGCAGACTACACCGGGGAGCTGTTTTTT CASSLPADYTGELFF
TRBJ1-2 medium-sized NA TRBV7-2 TGTGCCAGCAGCGTCTCAGCCGACGAATATGGCTACACCTTC CASSVSADEYGYTF
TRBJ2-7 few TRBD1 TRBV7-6 TGTGCCAGCAGCTTAGAGGACAGGGCCTACGAGCAGTACTTC CASSLEDRAYEQYF
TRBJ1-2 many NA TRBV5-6 TGTGCCAGCAGCGGTCTAGAATTGGCCTATGGCTACACCTTC CASSGLELAYGYTF
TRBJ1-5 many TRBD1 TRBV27 TGTGCCAGCAGTAAAGACAGGGGGGGCAATCAGCCCCAGCATTTT CASSKDRGGNQPQHF
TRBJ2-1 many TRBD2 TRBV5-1 TGCGCCAGCAGCTTGCCTAGCGGGGGAAACAATGAGCAGTTCTTC CASSLPSGGNNEQFF
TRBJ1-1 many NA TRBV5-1 TGCGCCAGCAGCCCCGTTATAGGGGTGAACACTGAAGCTTTCTTT CASSPVIGVNTEAFF
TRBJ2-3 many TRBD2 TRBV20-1 TGCAGTGCTTCACTAGCGACGGTCCTTCCAGATACGCAGTATTTT CSASLATVLPDTQYF
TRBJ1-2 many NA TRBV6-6 TGTGCCAGCAGCTCACCCGATACAGGGAACTATGGCTACACCTTC CASSSPDTGNYGYTF
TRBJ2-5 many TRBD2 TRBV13 TGTGCCAGCAGCCCCCGGGGAGGGGTGGAGACCCAGTACTTC CASSPRGGVETQYF
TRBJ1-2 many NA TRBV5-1 TGCGCCAGCAGCTTGGACTACTATGGCTACACCTTC CASSLDYYGYTF
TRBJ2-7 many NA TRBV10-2 TGCGCCAGCAGGGACCTAGCCTACGAGCAGTACTTC CASRDLAYEQYF
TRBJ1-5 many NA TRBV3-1 TGTGCCAGCAGCCAAGTGGCAGGGGGCAATCAGCCCCAGCATTTT CASSQVAGGNQPQHF
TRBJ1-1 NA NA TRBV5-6 TGTGCCAGCACCTTCCGACTCCAGAACACTGAAGCTTTCTTT CASTFRLQNTEAFF
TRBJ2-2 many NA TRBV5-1 TGCGCCAGCAGTCCAGGGGCCGAGGGGCCCACCGGGGAGCTGTTTTTT CASSPGAEGPTGELFF